Listed below are T cell receptor beta chains from one sample, sequenced in a study of cytomegalovirus exposure and HLA in healthy donors. TCRdb keeps only in-frame clones here, not all; method: immunoSEQ multiplex PCR. The sample records 64,000 or so clones, approximately 70% being singletons. The material sequenced was PBMCs. The receptors originated from a woman aged 50 to 60 in good health and CMV-seropositive. Both conserved end residues are part of each CDR3. A D gene is named only where the DNA matches it firmly. Clone size appears in some rows only: once, few, many, or a class for an expanded clone.

j_call clone_size d_call v_call cdr3_nt cdr3_aa
TRBJ2-7 - - TRBV29-1 TGCAGCGTTGAGTCCAGCTACGAGCAGTACTTC CSVESSYEQYF
TRBJ2-2 - - TRBV29-1 TGCAGCGCGGGGGACACCGGGGAGCTGTTTTTT CSAGDTGELFF
TRBJ2-1 - - TRBV19 TGTGCCAGTACCATGAGCGGTCTAAGCTCCTACAATGAGCAGTTCTTC CASTMSGLSSYNEQFF
TRBJ2-2 - - TRBV14 TGTGCCAGCAGCCAATGGCGGCTTAACACCGGGGAGCTGTTTTTT CASSQWRLNTGELFF
TRBJ2-5 - - TRBV7-2 TGTGCCAGCAGCTTGCAGGGACAAGAGACCCAGTACTTC CASSLQGQETQYF
TRBJ2-6 few TRBD1 TRBV15 TGTGCCACCAGCAGAGGCTCCCCGGGACAGGGTTGGTCTGGGGCCAACGTCCTGACTTTC CATSRGSPGQGWSGANVLTF
TRBJ2-1 - - TRBV7-3 TGTGCCAGCAGCTTAAGGGGCCATGTAATCGCGGGGTCGGCCTACAATGAGCAGTTCTTC CASSLRGHVIAGSAYNEQFF
TRBJ1-5 - TRBD1 TRBV28 TGTGCCAGCAGTCCGGACAGGGACAATCAGCCCCAGCATTTT CASSPDRDNQPQHF
TRBJ2-7 - - TRBV28 TGTGCCAGCCTAATAGGGGCCGCCGGGAGTTACGAGCAGTACTTC CASLIGAAGSYEQYF
TRBJ1-1 - - TRBV6-6 TGTGCCAGCAGTTTCGAACAGGGTAACACTGAAGCTTTCTTT CASSFEQGNTEAFF
TRBJ1-1 - - TRBV7-2 TGTGCCAGCAGCTCCTACAGGGTTGTTGCTGAAGCTTTCTTT CASSSYRVVAEAFF
TRBJ2-7 - - TRBV5-4 TGTGCCAGCAGCTTGGTGACAGGTCGAGAGCAGTACTTC CASSLVTGREQYF
TRBJ1-4 - - TRBV5-6 TGTGCCAGCAGCGGGGGGGCCTCCCTGAGGGAAAAACTGTTTTTT CASSGGASLREKLFF
TRBJ2-1 few TRBD2 TRBV4-3 TGCGCCAGCAGCCGGGTTCGAGGGACTAGCGGAAGCAATGAGCAGTTCTTC CASSRVRGTSGSNEQFF
TRBJ2-1 few TRBD1 TRBV7-3 TGTGCCAGCAGCAAACAGACAGGGTCCAATGAGCAGTTCTTC CASSKQTGSNEQFF
TRBJ2-3 - TRBD1 TRBV28 TGTGCCAGCAGTCCCTTGTCAGGACAGGGGGGCGCAGATACGCAGTATTTT CASSPLSGQGGADTQYF
TRBJ2-1 - TRBD1 TRBV27 TGTGCCAGCAGTCAAGCGACAGGGGGTGAGCAGTTCTTC CASSQATGGEQFF
TRBJ2-7 - - TRBV10-3 TGTGCCACCGAGGGCCGCCAGACCTACGAGCAGTACTTC CATEGRQTYEQYF
TRBJ2-5 - TRBD2 TRBV5-1 TGCGCCAGCAGCTTGCAGACTAGCGGGAGTGGAGAGACCCAGTACTTC CASSLQTSGSGETQYF
TRBJ2-3 few TRBD2 TRBV10-1 TGCGCCAGCAGTGAGAAGACTAGCGGGGCGAACACAGATACGCAGTATTTT CASSEKTSGANTDTQYF
TRBJ2-1 once TRBD1 TRBV10-3 TGTGCCATCAGGACAGGGAGCTCCTACAATGAGCAGTTCTTC CAIRTGSSYNEQFF
TRBJ2-1 - - TRBV6-5 TGTGCCAGCAGTTACTCGTGGAGTAGAAGAGGCAATGAGCAGTTCTTC CASSYSWSRRGNEQFF
TRBJ1-1 - - TRBV5-4 TGTGCCAGCAGCTTGGAAAGGGGAACTGAAGCTTTCTTT CASSLERGTEAFF
TRBJ1-4 few - TRBV19 TGTGCCAGTAGTACCGTCCAAGGAGTTAATGAAAAACTGTTTTTT CASSTVQGVNEKLFF
TRBJ1-1 - TRBD1 TRBV18 TGTGCCAGCTCACCGTTCACCGTGGGACAGGGATTGAACACTGAAGCTTTCTTT CASSPFTVGQGLNTEAFF
TRBJ2-7 - - TRBV7-2 TGTGCCAGCAGCTTAGGACGGAGCTCCTACGAGCAGTACTTC CASSLGRSSYEQYF
TRBJ1-1 - - TRBV29-1 TGCAGCGTTGAATCCCCAGGTCCATACACTGAAGCTTTCTTT CSVESPGPYTEAFF
TRBJ1-1 - TRBD1 TRBV6-5 TGTGCCAGCAGGCAAACAGGGGGCACTGAAGCTTTCTTT CASRQTGGTEAFF
TRBJ1-1 - TRBD1 TRBV19 TGTGCCAGTAGTGAGGGACAGATGAACACTGAAGCTTTCTTT CASSEGQMNTEAFF
TRBJ2-7 - - TRBV19 TGTGCCAGTAGTACGACAGGGAGGAACGAGCAGTACTTC CASSTTGRNEQYF
TRBJ2-5 - TRBD2 TRBV29-1 TGCAGCGTTGAAGATAAATACGTCGCGGGAGGGCACCAAGAGACCCAGTACTTC CSVEDKYVAGGHQETQYF
TRBJ2-3 few TRBD2 TRBV14 TGTGCCAGCAGTCCTGGCGGGGGGTCAGATACGCAGTATTTT CASSPGGGSDTQYF
TRBJ2-7 - - TRBV19 TGTGCCAGTAGGGGAATGGGAGCGGTGAACGAGCAGTACTTC CASRGMGAVNEQYF
TRBJ2-1 - TRBD2 TRBV19 TGTGCCAGTAGTCCGAGACTAGCGGGAGGGCCTATGGATGAGCAGTTCTTC CASSPRLAGGPMDEQFF
TRBJ2-7 - - TRBV29-1 TGCAGCGTTGCGGAGCAGGGGCGAAGCTACGAGCAGTACTTC CSVAEQGRSYEQYF
TRBJ2-1 - TRBD1 TRBV27 TGTGCCAGCAGATCAGGGGGAAATGAGCAGTTCTTC CASRSGGNEQFF
TRBJ1-5 - - TRBV21-1 TGTGCCAGCAGCAAATCGGGGGGTCAGCCCCAGCATTTT CASSKSGGQPQHF
TRBJ1-1 once - TRBV7-6 TGTGCCAGCAGCTCAGGCAGGAACACTGAAGCTTTCTTT CASSSGRNTEAFF
TRBJ1-2 - - TRBV7-9 TGTGCCAGCGCCACACAGGAGACCTATGGCTACACCTTC CASATQETYGYTF
TRBJ2-1 - TRBD2 TRBV29-1 TGCAGCGGGACTAGCGGGGACAATGAGCAGTTCTTC CSGTSGDNEQFF
TRBJ1-5 - - TRBV6-5 TGTGCCAGCAGTTACGAGGGGGGGGGCCAGCATTTT CASSYEGGGQHF
TRBJ1-2 - - TRBV9 TGTGCCAGCAGCGTAGGCACCTCAGCTAACTATGGCTACACCTTC CASSVGTSANYGYTF
TRBJ1-4 - TRBD1 TRBV7-8 TGTGCCAGCAGCCTCGAAGGGACAGGGGGGTCAAAACTGTTTTTT CASSLEGTGGSKLFF
TRBJ1-1 few - TRBV6-5 TGTGCCAGCAGTTACCAAAGTAGGAACACTGAAGCTTTCTTT CASSYQSRNTEAFF
TRBJ1-2 - TRBD1 TRBV18 TGTGCCAGCTCACCGGTAACCGGGACAGGGAAAGGAGATGGCTACACCTTC CASSPVTGTGKGDGYTF
TRBJ2-7 - TRBD1 TRBV7-2 TGTGCCAGCAGTTCCTGGACAGGGACCGTCGGCTACTACGAGCAGTACTTC CASSSWTGTVGYYEQYF
TRBJ2-7 - - TRBV18 TGTGCCAGCTCACCTCCGGCAGGGACCTACGAGCAGTACTTC CASSPPAGTYEQYF